A single sample gave rise to the 11 T cell receptor beta chains below, sequenced in a study of blood T cells in healthy people across ages. A sample-barcoded 5' primer and a J-beta primer mix were used in a second PCR of roughly 7 to 11 cycles. TCRdb reprocessed the 5' RACE reads via MiXCR and lists one record per CDR3 protein. The sample gives 550,000 to 700,000 distinct CDR3 sequences, roughly 28% of which show up once; around 18% is in the top ten. The sample was blood. The receptors come from a woman in her sixties or seventies in good health.

A few counts support this clonotype. The chain joins TRBV7-2 to TRBJ2-5; TRBD2 matches at 7 bases. The J call may be incorrect, as the DNA end agrees better with TRBJ2-7. CDR3 size: 15 residues. Germline loops: CDR1 SGHTA, CDR2 FQGNSA. The CDR3 DNA sequence: TGTGCCAGCAGCACACACACCGCGGGAGCCTACGAGCAGTACTTC. Its protein is CASSTHTAGAYEQYF.

This clonotype came up many times. V usage is TRBV4-3 and J usage is TRBJ2-2; 10 nucleotides match TRBD2. This CDR3 has 17 amino acids. Germline CDR1 reads LGHNA; CDR2 reads YSLEER. J lost 4 bases, V lost 0 bases, and 5 bases had no gene match. CDR3 protein: CASSQEPAGGPTGELFF. The CDR3, as DNA: TGCGCCAGCAGCCAAGAGCCAGCGGGGGGGCCCACCGGGGAGCTGTTTTTT.

This clonotype has just a few counts. The gene calls are TRBV5-6 and TRBJ2-3; 8 nucleotides agree with TRBD1. The CDR3 totals 16 residues. Looked up from germline, CDR1 is SGHDT and CDR2 is YYEEEE. The ends lost 3 bases at V and 4 bases at J; junction bases unmatched: 10. For the CDR3, the DNA is TGTGCCAGCAGCTCCGGAAGGACAGGGTTCCCAGATACGCAGTATTTT. Encoded protein: CASSSGRTGFPDTQYF.

This chain connects TRBV6-5 to TRBJ1-1, with unresolved D. V was pared by 6 bases and J by 0 bases, with 11 bases between. The CDR3 contains 14 residues. Germline V lookup: CDR1 MNHEY, CDR2 SVGAGI. Here the CDR3 DNA reads TGTGCCAGCAGCAGACTAGGATTGAACACTGAAGCTTTCTTT. Its translation: CASSRLGLNTEAFF.

The table lists this clonotype with a few counts. The junction does not match germline at one end; this may be a read error. The gene calls are TRBV15 and TRBJ1-1, with 8 bases matching TRBD1. The CDR3 consists of 15 residues. Germline assignment: CDR1 LNHNV and CDR2 YYDKDF (reference sequence). Here the CDR3 DNA reads TGTGCCACCAGTAGAGAGGCAGGGGGCTTCACTGAAGCTTTCTTT. Translating it yields CATSREAGGFTEAFF.

The chain joins TRBV6-1 to TRBJ1-4; TRBD1 matches 7 bases. The CDR3 spans 13 residues. The trim removed 4 bases at V and 8 bases at J, leaving 4 bases unmatched. Germline loops: CDR1 MNHNS, CDR2 SASEGT. In DNA, the CDR3 is TGTGCCAGCAGTGGGGGACAGTTGGAAAAACTGTTTTTT. It encodes CASSGGQLEKLFF.

This clonotype was found a few times. This rearrangement joins TRBV15 to TRBJ1-2; a weak D match, TRBD1 (6 bases). V was cut by 6 bases and J by 2 bases, with 16 bases left in between. Germline V lookup: CDR1 LNHNV, CDR2 YYDKDF (reference sequence). There are 15 residues in the CDR3. The CDR3: CATSPQGILNYGYTF. In DNA form, the CDR3 reads TGTGCCACCAGTCCACAGGGAATATTAAACTATGGCTACACCTTC.

In regard to this clonotype: Without the conserved terminal phenylalanine or tryptophan, this CDR3 likely stems from a read error. The chain uses TRBV19 and TRBJ2-4; 8 bases are a match to TRBD2. This CDR3 contains 17 residues. From germline, CDR1 is LNHDA and CDR2 SQIVND (reference sequence). V lost 6 bases and J lost 4; bases outside the gene matches: 14. The CDR3 region is CASSHGLVAGPKNIQYS. The DNA of the CDR3 is TGTGCCAGTAGCCATGGACTTGTAGCGGGACCAAAAAACATTCAGTACTCC.

The chain carries TRBV20-1 and TRBJ2-5, with TRBD2 identical over 12 bases. Trimming cost V 5 bases and J 1 base; bases outside gene matches: 17. CDR1 and CDR2 from the germline V gene are DFQATT and SNEGSKA (reference sequence). The CDR3 runs to 19 residues. The CDR3: CSAFLAGASGGDFQETQYF. In DNA, the CDR3 is TGCAGTGCTTTTTTAGCCGGGGCTAGCGGGGGGGATTTCCAAGAGACCCAGTACTTC.

The rearrangement links TRBV27 to TRBJ1-6; D unclear. CDR1 is MNHEY and CDR2 is SMNVEV in the germline V gene (reference sequence). The CDR3 has 15 residues. Trimming took 3 bases from V and 3 from J, leaving 9 bases between them. The CDR3 coding sequence is TGTGCCAGCAGTTTGGGGTCCCTCTATAATTCACCCCTCCACTTT. Residues: CASSLGSLYNSPLHF.

This clonotype was counted a few times. CDR3 nucleotide sequence: TGCAGTGCTAGAGACCTCATAGCGGGGGGGCCACAAGAGACCCAGTACTTC. Translating gives CSARDLIAGGPQETQYF. The chain carries TRBV20-1 and TRBJ2-5; 11 nucleotides line up with TRBD2. V trimming: 0 bases; J trimming: 2 bases; junction bases outside the gene matches: 8. Germline loops: CDR1 DFQATT, CDR2 SNEGSKA (reference sequence). CDR3 length: 17 residues.